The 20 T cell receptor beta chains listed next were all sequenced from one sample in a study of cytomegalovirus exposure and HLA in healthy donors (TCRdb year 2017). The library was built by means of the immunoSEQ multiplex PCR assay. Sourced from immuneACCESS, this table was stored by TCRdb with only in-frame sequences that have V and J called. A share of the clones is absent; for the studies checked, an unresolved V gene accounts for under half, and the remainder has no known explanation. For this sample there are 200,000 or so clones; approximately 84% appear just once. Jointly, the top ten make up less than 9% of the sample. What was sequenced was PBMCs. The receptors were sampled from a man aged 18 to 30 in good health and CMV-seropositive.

As DNA, the CDR3 is TGTGCCAGTAGTGGGACAGATAATCAGCCCCAGCATTTT. As protein: CASSGTDNQPQHF. The rearrangement joins TRBV19 to TRBJ1-5, with TRBD1 matching 7 bases. The CDR3 runs to 13 residues. Per the germline V gene, CDR1 is LNHDA and CDR2 is SQIVND (reference sequence). Unmatched junction bases numbered 2, after V lost 5 bases and J lost 4 bases.

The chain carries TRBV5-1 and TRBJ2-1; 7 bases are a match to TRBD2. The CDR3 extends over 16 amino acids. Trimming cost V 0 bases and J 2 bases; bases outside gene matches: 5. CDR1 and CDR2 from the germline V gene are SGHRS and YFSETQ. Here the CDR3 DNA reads TGCGCCAGCAGCTTGGCTAGTCTAGCGGCCTACAATGAGCAGTTCTTC. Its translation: CASSLASLAAYNEQFF.

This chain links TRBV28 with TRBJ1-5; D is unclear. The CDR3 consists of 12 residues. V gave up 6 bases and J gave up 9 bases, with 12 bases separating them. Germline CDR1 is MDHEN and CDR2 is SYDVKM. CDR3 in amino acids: CASSPPRVPQHF. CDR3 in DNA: TGTGCCAGCAGCCCGCCTCGGGTGCCCCAGCATTTT.

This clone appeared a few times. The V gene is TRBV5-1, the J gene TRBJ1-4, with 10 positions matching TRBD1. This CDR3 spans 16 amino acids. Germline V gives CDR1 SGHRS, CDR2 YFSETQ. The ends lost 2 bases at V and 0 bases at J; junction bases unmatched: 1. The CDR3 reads CASSFGQGATNEKLFF. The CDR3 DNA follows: TGCGCCAGCAGCTTCGGACAGGGGGCAACTAATGAAAAACTGTTTTTT.

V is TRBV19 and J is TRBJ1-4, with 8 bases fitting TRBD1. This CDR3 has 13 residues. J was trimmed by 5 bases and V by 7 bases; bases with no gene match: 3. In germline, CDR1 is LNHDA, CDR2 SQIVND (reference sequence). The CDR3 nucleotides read TGTGCCAGTAAGGGACAGGAGAATGAAAAACTGTTTTTT. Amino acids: CASKGQENEKLFF.

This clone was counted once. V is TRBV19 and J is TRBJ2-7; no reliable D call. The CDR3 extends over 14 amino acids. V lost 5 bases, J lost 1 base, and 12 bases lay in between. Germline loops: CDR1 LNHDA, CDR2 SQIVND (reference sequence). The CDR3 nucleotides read TGTGCCAGTAGTCCAACAGAGATATCCTACGAGCAGTACTTC. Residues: CASSPTEISYEQYF.

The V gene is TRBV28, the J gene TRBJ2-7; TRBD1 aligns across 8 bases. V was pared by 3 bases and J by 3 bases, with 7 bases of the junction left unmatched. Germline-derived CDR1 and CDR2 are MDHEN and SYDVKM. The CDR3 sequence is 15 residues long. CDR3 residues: CASSFQTGEFYEQYF. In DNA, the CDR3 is TGTGCCAGCAGTTTTCAGACAGGGGAGTTCTACGAGCAGTACTTC.

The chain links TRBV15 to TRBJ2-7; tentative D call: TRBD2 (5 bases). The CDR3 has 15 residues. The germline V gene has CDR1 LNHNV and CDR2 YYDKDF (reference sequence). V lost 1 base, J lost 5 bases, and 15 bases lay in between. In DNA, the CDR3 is TGTGCCACCAGCAGAGCTGGCCAACGGGGAAACGAGCAGTACTTC. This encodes CATSRAGQRGNEQYF.

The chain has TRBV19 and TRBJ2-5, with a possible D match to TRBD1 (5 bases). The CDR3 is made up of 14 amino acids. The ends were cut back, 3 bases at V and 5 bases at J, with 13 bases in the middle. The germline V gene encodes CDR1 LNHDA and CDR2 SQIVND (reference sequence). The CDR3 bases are TGTGCCAGTAGTATTGGCAGGGCCTGGGAGACCCAGTACTTC. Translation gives CASSIGRAWETQYF.

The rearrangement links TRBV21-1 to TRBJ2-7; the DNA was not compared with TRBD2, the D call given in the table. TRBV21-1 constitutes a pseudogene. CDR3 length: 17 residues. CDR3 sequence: CASADREMGLAAYEQYF. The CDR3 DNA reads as TGTGCCAGCGCTGACAGGGAAATGGGACTAGCGGCCTACGAGCAGTACTTC.

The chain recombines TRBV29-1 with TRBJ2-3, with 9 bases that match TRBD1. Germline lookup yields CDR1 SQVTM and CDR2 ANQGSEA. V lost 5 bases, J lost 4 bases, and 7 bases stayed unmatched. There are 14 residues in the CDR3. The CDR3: CSVPGTGPPDTQYF. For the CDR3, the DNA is TGCAGCGTTCCCGGGACAGGGCCCCCAGATACGCAGTATTTT.

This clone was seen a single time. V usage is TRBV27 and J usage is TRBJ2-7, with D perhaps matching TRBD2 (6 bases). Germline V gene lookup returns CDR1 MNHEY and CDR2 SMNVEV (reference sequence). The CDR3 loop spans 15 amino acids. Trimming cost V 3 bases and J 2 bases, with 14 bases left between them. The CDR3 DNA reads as TGTGCCAGCAGTTTTGGGCTAGCGCTTACCTACGAGCAGTACTTC. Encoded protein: CASSFGLALTYEQYF.

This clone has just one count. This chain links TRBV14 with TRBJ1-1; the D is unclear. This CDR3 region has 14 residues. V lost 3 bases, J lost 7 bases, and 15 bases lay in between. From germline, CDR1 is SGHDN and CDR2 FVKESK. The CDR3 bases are TGTGCCAGCAGCCACCTAAAATTTACCGATGAAGCTTTCTTT. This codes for CASSHLKFTDEAFF.

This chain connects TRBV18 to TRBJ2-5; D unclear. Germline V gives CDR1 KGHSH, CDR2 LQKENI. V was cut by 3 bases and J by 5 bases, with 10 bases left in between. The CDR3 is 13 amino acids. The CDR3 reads CASSPPVSETQYF. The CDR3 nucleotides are TGTGCCAGCTCACCCCCGGTGTCTGAGACCCAGTACTTC.

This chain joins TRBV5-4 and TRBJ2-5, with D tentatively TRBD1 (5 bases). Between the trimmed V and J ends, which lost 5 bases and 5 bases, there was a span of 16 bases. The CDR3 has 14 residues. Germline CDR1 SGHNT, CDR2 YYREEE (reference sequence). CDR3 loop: CASSRPREEETQYF. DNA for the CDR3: TGTGCCAGCAGTAGGCCCAGGGAAGAGGAGACCCAGTACTTC.

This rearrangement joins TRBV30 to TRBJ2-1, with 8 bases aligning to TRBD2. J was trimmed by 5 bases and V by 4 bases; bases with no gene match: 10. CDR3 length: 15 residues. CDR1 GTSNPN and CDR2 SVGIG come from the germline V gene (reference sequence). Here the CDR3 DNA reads TGTGCCTGGATGGGACTAGGGGGTGGGCACAATGAGCAGTTCTTC. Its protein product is CAWMGLGGGHNEQFF.

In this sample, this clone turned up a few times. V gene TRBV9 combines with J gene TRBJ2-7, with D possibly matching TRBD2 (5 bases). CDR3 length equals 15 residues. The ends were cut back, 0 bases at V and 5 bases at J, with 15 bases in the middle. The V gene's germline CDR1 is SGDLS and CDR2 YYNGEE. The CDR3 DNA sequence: TGTGCCAGCAGCGTAGATGCGACTCCGCGGGACGAGCAGTACTTC. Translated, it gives CASSVDATPRDEQYF.

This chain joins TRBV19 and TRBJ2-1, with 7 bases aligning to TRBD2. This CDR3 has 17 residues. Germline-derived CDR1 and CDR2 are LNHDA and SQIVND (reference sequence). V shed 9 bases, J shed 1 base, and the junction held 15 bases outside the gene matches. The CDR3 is CASTPSSGGRSYNEQFF. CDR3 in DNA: TGTGCCAGCACCCCCAGTTCGGGAGGACGATCCTACAATGAGCAGTTCTTC. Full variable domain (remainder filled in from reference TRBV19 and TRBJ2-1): DGGITQSPKYLFRKEGQNVTLSCEQNLNHDAMYWYRQDPGQGLRLIYYSQIVNDFQKGDIAEGYSVSREKKESFPLTVTSAQKNPTAFYLCASTPSSGGRSYNEQFFGPGTRLTVL.

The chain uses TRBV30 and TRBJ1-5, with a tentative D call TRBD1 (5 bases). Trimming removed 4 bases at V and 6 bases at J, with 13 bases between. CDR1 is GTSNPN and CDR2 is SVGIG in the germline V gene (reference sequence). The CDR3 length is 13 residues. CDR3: CAWTGPGGQPQHF. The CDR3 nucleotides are TGTGCCTGGACCGGCCCGGGGGGTCAGCCCCAGCATTTT.

CDR3: CATSSPQMNTEAFF. The CDR3 DNA reads TGTGCCACCAGCAGCCCTCAGATGAACACTGAAGCTTTCTTT. The gene calls are TRBV15 and TRBJ1-1; D uncertain. The CDR3 runs 14 residues. With 3 bases removed from V and 0 bases from J, the gap between germline ends came to 8 bases. CDR1 and CDR2 (germline): LNHNV, YYDKDF (reference sequence).